These T cell receptor beta chains were read from a single sample in a study of blood T cells in healthy people across ages. TCRdb reanalysed the 5' RACE reads using MiXCR and keeps one entry per CDR3 protein. The table has roughly 500,000 distinct CDR3 sequences, approximately 25% seen once. These same data were also listed under a study on T cells of mothers and their children.

Sequenced input: blood. The receptors here all came from a boy aged 10-17 years in good health. The CDR3 runs from the conserved cysteine through the conserved F or W. Each record gives: clone size, D gene, J gene, V gene, CDR3 DNA, CDR3 protein. A D gene is named only where the DNA matches it firmly. Clone size, where shown, is once, few, many, or a class for clones that have expanded.

.,TRBD2,TRBJ2-7,TRBV28,TGTGCCAGCAGTTTCCCCCAGGTTGCGGGAGACCTCCAGCAGTACTTC,CASSFPQVAGDLQQYF
few,TRBD1,TRBJ1-4,TRBV7-8,TGTGCCAGCAGACGTGACAGGGGTGCAACTAATGAAAAACTGTTTTTT,CASRRDRGATNEKLFF
.,.,TRBJ2-2,TRBV4-3,TGCGCCAGCAGCCAAGTGGGCGCCGGGGAGCTGTTTTTT,CASSQVGAGELFF
once,.,TRBJ2-1,TRBV6-4,TGTGCCAGCAGTGAGGGCTTCGAGACGGGTGAGCAGTTCTTC,CASSEGFETGEQFF
few,.,TRBJ2-1,TRBV7-2,TGTGCCAGCAGCTTCGCCAGCGCTCAACCTTTGTACAATGAGCAGTTCTTC,CASSFASAQPLYNEQFF
.,.,TRBJ2-4,TRBV7-9,TGTGCCAGCAGCTTACAACATCCGACGGAAAACATTCAGTACTTC,CASSLQHPTENIQYF
.,.,TRBJ2-3,TRBV29-1,TGCAGCGTTGAAAAACCGGAGCAGAACACAGATACGCAGTATTTT,CSVEKPEQNTDTQYF
few,.,TRBJ1-2,TRBV4-3,TGCGCCAGCAGCCGCAAGTGGGGGTATAACTATGGCTACACCTTC,CASSRKWGYNYGYTF
.,TRBD2,TRBJ2-3,TRBV7-8,TGTGCCAGCAGCTTAGCGTTTCCAGCGGGGATCACAGATACGCAGTATTTT,CASSLAFPAGITDTQYF
.,.,TRBJ1-2,TRBV7-9,TGTGCCAGCAGCAAAGACCTAAGCATCAGCTATGGCTACACCTTC,CASSKDLSISYGYTF
few,.,TRBJ2-7,TRBV7-2,TGTGCCAGCAGCTGGGAGCCACCGGGACGGAACTCCTACGAGCAGTACTTC,CASSWEPPGRNSYEQYF
few,.,TRBJ1-1,TRBV27,TGTGCCAGCATAGGTAGCGATGATGAAGCTTTCTTT,CASIGSDDEAFF
.,TRBD2,TRBJ2-3,TRBV9,TGTGCCAGCAGCGTAGAGTCTAGCGGGGGCGGTAGGGGCACAGATACGCAGTATTTT,CASSVESSGGGRGTDTQYF
few,TRBD1,TRBJ2-7,TRBV7-3,TGTGCCAGCAGACTCCGACAGGGCACCTACGAGCAGTACTTC,CASRLRQGTYEQYF
few,.,TRBJ2-7,TRBV14,TGTGCCAGCAGCCAGAAACCTCGCCCGAGGACAGCTACACTCTACGAGCAGTACTTC,CASSQKPRPRTATLYEQYF
.,TRBD1,TRBJ2-3,TRBV7-9,TGTGCCAGCAGCATACAGGGGGGCCTGGATACGCAGTATTTT,CASSIQGGLDTQYF
.,.,TRBJ1-1,TRBV7-6,TGTGCCAGCAGCTCCCCGGGGGCCATGAACACTGAAGCTTTCTTT,CASSSPGAMNTEAFF
many,.,TRBJ1-1,TRBV7-2,TGTGCCAGCAGCTTAGGAGGATCGGGGGTCCTTACTGAAGCTTTCTTT,CASSLGGSGVLTEAFF
few,TRBD2,TRBJ2-7,TRBV29-1,TGCAGCGTTGAAGGCCGGGGGGTCGAGCAGTACTTC,CSVEGRGVEQYF
few,.,TRBJ2-1,TRBV6-2/TRBV6-3,TGTGCCAGCAGTTATGCCGGGGAATGCAATGAGCAGTTCTTC,CASSYAGECNEQFF
few,.,TRBJ2-5,TRBV7-8,TGTGCCAGCAAGCAGGGAGTAGGACAAGAGACCCAGTACTTC,CASKQGVGQETQYF
many,.,TRBJ2-5,TRBV6-4,TGTGCCAGCCCCCGGACCCGTCAAGAGACCCAGTACTTC,CASPRTRQETQYF
.,TRBD1,TRBJ2-7,TRBV28,TGTGCCAGCAGCCGCAGAGGGGGCGCTTCGGGCGAGCAGTACTTC,CASSRRGGASGEQYF
.,TRBD2,TRBJ2-5,TRBV9,TGTGCCAGCAGCGTCGGACTAGCGGGATACGAGACCCAGTACTTC,CASSVGLAGYETQYF
few,.,TRBJ2-7,TRBV28,TGTGCCAGCAGTTTATACCGGGGCGCCTACGAGCAGTACTTC,CASSLYRGAYEQYF